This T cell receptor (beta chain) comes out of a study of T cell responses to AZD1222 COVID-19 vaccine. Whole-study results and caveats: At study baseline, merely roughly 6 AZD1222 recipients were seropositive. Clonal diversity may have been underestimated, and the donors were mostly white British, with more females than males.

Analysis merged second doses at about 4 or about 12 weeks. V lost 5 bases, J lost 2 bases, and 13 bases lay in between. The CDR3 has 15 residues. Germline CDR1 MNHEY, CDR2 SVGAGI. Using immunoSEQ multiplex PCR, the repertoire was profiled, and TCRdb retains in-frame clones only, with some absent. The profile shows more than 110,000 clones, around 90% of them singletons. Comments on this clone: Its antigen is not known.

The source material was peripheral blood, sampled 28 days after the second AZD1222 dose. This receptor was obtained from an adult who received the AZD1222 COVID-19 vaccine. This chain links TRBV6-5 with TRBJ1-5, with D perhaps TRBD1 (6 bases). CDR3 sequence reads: CASSPQGGGNQPQHF. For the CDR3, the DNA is TGTGCCAGCAGTCCACAGGGTGGAGGCAATCAGCCCCAGCATTTT.